This TCR beta chain was obtained from a study of blood T cells in healthy people across ages. Looking at the study overall: Template-switching capture recovered about one barcoded beta molecule per two T cells.

Caucasian individuals from Russia who were healthy and aged about 6 to 100 acted as donors. This CDR3 has 17 amino acids. The germline V gene encodes CDR1 SGDLS and CDR2 YYNGEE. The second PCR ran roughly 7 to 12 cycles with a sample-barcoded 5' primer and J-beta primers. Via MiXCR, TCRdb re-called the 5' RACE reads, giving one row per CDR3 protein. Of roughly 1,500,000 distinct CDR3 sequences in the sample, almost 35% were seen once. As regards this clonotype: No conserved phenylalanine or tryptophan ends this CDR3, so it is likely a read error.

This chain connects TRBV9 to TRBJ2-1, with 8 bases lining up with TRBD2. The origin of this receptor is a woman aged 30 to 39 in good health. The source material was blood. The CDR3 protein is CAGSGSERGSSYNEQFV. The CDR3 region has the DNA TGTGCCGGCAGCGGGTCTGAGCGGGGGAGCTCCTACAATGAGCAGTTCGTC.